The source of this TCR beta chain is a study of vaccination and CD4 T cells after COVID-19. Turning to the study itself: Overlapping peptides covering the spike proteins of SARS-CoV-2, HCoV-NL63, HCoV-OC43 and HCoV-229E were added to stimulate cells. Either a CEFX pool, an HIV-1 Nef pool, or no peptide was added to control cultures.

Germline assignment: CDR1 KGHDR and CDR2 SFDVKD. The CDR3 totals 11 residues. Trimming shortened V by 12 bases and J by 15 bases, and 20 bases separated the two germline ends. Treatment given: approximately nine-day PBMC culture with coronavirus spike peptide pools or control peptides (ViraFEST assay). Isolation of CD4+ T cells by negative selection took place after nine to eleven days of culture. At the Johns Hopkins FTIC core, DNA taken from cultured CD4+ T cells was sequenced by way of the Oncomine TCR Beta short-read assay. TCRdb redid the calling of the PCR reads with MiXCR, one entry per CDR3 protein. The data hold some 20,000 distinct CDR3 sequences, with 40% to 45% observed a single time. This clonotype was detected only a few times. The target antigen is unknown.

This receptor was taken from a human donor who had recovered from COVID-19. The input for sequencing was CD4+ T cells from blood, cultured in vitro, taken after SARS-CoV-2 vaccination. The chain combines TRBV24-1 with TRBJ2-1; D is possibly TRBD2 (6 bases). The CDR3 here is CASRSWNGGFF. CDR3 sequence (DNA): TGTGCCTCCCGCTCGTGGAACGGGGGGTTCTTC.